The rows below give T cell receptor beta chains drawn from one sample of a study of blood T cell repertoires in COVID-19. Method: immunoSEQ multiplex PCR; TCRdb's copy keeps in-frame clones and lacks some. The table lists 70,000 to 90,000 clones, over 75% of them singletons, with 6.5% to 8.5% in the top ten. Sequencing used peripheral blood. Receptors originate from a human donor in a cohort sampled during active COVID-19. The CDR3 runs from the conserved cysteine through the conserved F or W. The order of the fields is CDR3 protein, CDR3 DNA, J gene, clone size, D gene, V gene. The D gene is left open where the match is weak. Where a row states a size, it is once, few, many or the class of an expanded clone; other rows omit it.

CDR3 protein: CASSLGAGDEKLFF
CDR3 DNA: TGTGCCAGCAGCTTAGGGGCAGGGGATGAAAAACTGTTTTTT
J gene: TRBJ1-4
clone size: -
D gene: -
V gene: TRBV7-6

CDR3 protein: CASSKMGTTPYNEQFF
CDR3 DNA: TGTGCCAGCAGCAAAATGGGGACTACCCCCTACAATGAGCAGTTCTTC
J gene: TRBJ2-1
clone size: -
D gene: TRBD2
V gene: TRBV7-9

CDR3 protein: CASTGFANQPQHF
CDR3 DNA: TGTGCCTCTACAGGCTTCGCCAATCAGCCCCAGCATTTT
J gene: TRBJ1-5
clone size: few
D gene: -
V gene: TRBV12-3/TRBV12-4

CDR3 protein: CASSSPGLAGPMGMVF
CDR3 DNA: TGTGCCAGCAGCTCACCGGGACTAGCGGGGCCGATGGGCATGGTCTTC
J gene: TRBJ2-1
clone size: -
D gene: TRBD2
V gene: TRBV7-2

CDR3 protein: CASSYGGGYTF
CDR3 DNA: TGTGCCAGCAGTTACGGCGGTGGCTACACCTTC
J gene: TRBJ1-2
clone size: once
D gene: -
V gene: TRBV12-3/TRBV12-4

CDR3 protein: CASSVGQGNTEAFF
CDR3 DNA: TGTGCCAGCAGTGTGGGACAGGGGAACACTGAAGCTTTCTTT
J gene: TRBJ1-1
clone size: -
D gene: TRBD1
V gene: TRBV6-4

CDR3 protein: CASSSAEGGPSEQYF
CDR3 DNA: TGTGCCAGCAGTTCGGCGGAAGGGGGCCCCTCCGAGCAGTACTTC
J gene: TRBJ2-7
clone size: -
D gene: TRBD1
V gene: TRBV6-5

CDR3 protein: CASAAGLAVNTDTQYF
CDR3 DNA: TGTGCCTCAGCAGCGGGGCTAGCGGTAAACACAGATACGCAGTATTTT
J gene: TRBJ2-3
clone size: -
D gene: TRBD2
V gene: TRBV3-1/TRBV3-2

CDR3 protein: CASSLATGINQPQHF
CDR3 DNA: TGCGCCAGCAGCTTGGCGACAGGCATCAATCAGCCCCAGCATTTT
J gene: TRBJ1-5
clone size: -
D gene: -
V gene: TRBV5-1

CDR3 protein: CASSGDNSYEQYF
CDR3 DNA: TGTGCCAGCAGCGGGGACAACTCCTACGAGCAGTACTTC
J gene: TRBJ2-7
clone size: once
D gene: -
V gene: TRBV6-5

CDR3 protein: CASSLTGDYGYTF
CDR3 DNA: TGTGCCAGCAGCCTGACAGGGGACTATGGCTACACCTTC
J gene: TRBJ1-2
clone size: -
D gene: TRBD1
V gene: TRBV6-5

CDR3 protein: CASSHPGTGNSPLHF
CDR3 DNA: TGCGCCAGCAGCCACCCCGGGACAGGAAATTCACCCCTCCACTTT
J gene: TRBJ1-6
clone size: -
D gene: TRBD1
V gene: TRBV4-3

CDR3 protein: CASSPRDRNDGYTF
CDR3 DNA: TGTGCCAGCTCACCACGGGACAGGAACGATGGCTACACCTTC
J gene: TRBJ1-2
clone size: -
D gene: TRBD1
V gene: TRBV18

CDR3 protein: CASSQGRDSQETQYF
CDR3 DNA: TGCGCCAGCAGCCAAGGCCGGGACTCCCAAGAGACCCAGTACTTC
J gene: TRBJ2-5
clone size: once
D gene: -
V gene: TRBV4-3

CDR3 protein: CASSPLGGDYGYTF
CDR3 DNA: TGTGCCAGCAGCCCCCTCGGAGGCGACTATGGCTACACCTTC
J gene: TRBJ1-2
clone size: once
D gene: -
V gene: TRBV7-8

CDR3 protein: CATSRDLGGTATNTEAFF
CDR3 DNA: TGTGCCACCAGCAGAGATTTAGGGGGGACAGCAACTAACACTGAAGCTTTCTTT
J gene: TRBJ1-1
clone size: -
D gene: TRBD1
V gene: TRBV15

CDR3 protein: CAWDSSSSATNEKLFF
CDR3 DNA: TGTGCCTGGGACAGTTCCTCCTCTGCAACTAATGAAAAACTGTTTTTT
J gene: TRBJ1-4
clone size: -
D gene: -
V gene: TRBV30

CDR3 protein: CAISENPGQGSGWNTGELFF
CDR3 DNA: TGTGCCATCAGTGAGAACCCGGGACAGGGAAGCGGGTGGAACACCGGGGAGCTGTTTTTT
J gene: TRBJ2-2
clone size: -
D gene: TRBD1
V gene: TRBV10-3

CDR3 protein: CASSLVEYNEQFF
CDR3 DNA: TGTGCCAGCAGTTTGGTTGAGTACAATGAGCAGTTCTTC
J gene: TRBJ2-1
clone size: -
D gene: -
V gene: TRBV12-3/TRBV12-4

CDR3 protein: CASSLMQSVGYTF
CDR3 DNA: TGCGCCAGCAGCTTGATGCAAAGCGTGGGCTACACCTTC
J gene: TRBJ1-2
clone size: once
D gene: -
V gene: TRBV5-1

CDR3 protein: CASSSTGSKSETQYF
CDR3 DNA: TGTGCCAGCAGCTCGACAGGGAGCAAGAGTGAGACCCAGTACTTC
J gene: TRBJ2-5
clone size: -
D gene: TRBD1
V gene: TRBV5-4

CDR3 protein: CASSLAGTGGSGEQYF
CDR3 DNA: TGTGCCAGCAGCTTAGCCGGGACAGGGGGTTCGGGAGAGCAGTACTTC
J gene: TRBJ2-7
clone size: -
D gene: TRBD1
V gene: TRBV7-9

CDR3 protein: CASSLGSGVYQETQYF
CDR3 DNA: TGTGCCAGCAGCTTAGGGAGCGGGGTGTACCAAGAGACCCAGTACTTC
J gene: TRBJ2-5
clone size: -
D gene: TRBD2
V gene: TRBV7-2

CDR3 protein: CASTPTSGTIQETQYF
CDR3 DNA: TGCGCCAGCACCCCAACTAGCGGAACCATCCAAGAGACCCAGTACTTC
J gene: TRBJ2-5
clone size: -
D gene: TRBD2
V gene: TRBV5-1

CDR3 protein: CASSYLQRATYEQYF
CDR3 DNA: TGTGCCAGCAGTTACCTCCAGCGGGCCACCTACGAGCAGTACTTC
J gene: TRBJ2-7
clone size: -
D gene: -
V gene: TRBV6-2/TRBV6-3

CDR3 protein: CASSLGQGAYEQYF
CDR3 DNA: TGCGCCAGCAGCTTGGGGCAGGGGGCCTACGAGCAGTACTTC
J gene: TRBJ2-7
clone size: -
D gene: TRBD1
V gene: TRBV5-1

CDR3 protein: CASSLSGAMYEKLFF
CDR3 DNA: TGTGCCAGCAGCTTAAGCGGTGCAATGTATGAAAAACTGTTTTTT
J gene: TRBJ1-4
clone size: -
D gene: -
V gene: TRBV7-2

CDR3 protein: CASSLQVMGGEQYF
CDR3 DNA: TGTGCCAGCAGTTTACAGGTTATGGGCGGGGAGCAGTACTTC
J gene: TRBJ2-7
clone size: -
D gene: -
V gene: TRBV27

CDR3 protein: CASSLTLAVSYEQYF
CDR3 DNA: TGTGCCAGCAGTTTAACCCTAGCGGTGTCCTACGAGCAGTACTTC
J gene: TRBJ2-7
clone size: once
D gene: TRBD2
V gene: TRBV28

CDR3 protein: CASSVNGGGTEAFF
CDR3 DNA: TGTGCCAGCAGCGTAAACGGGGGAGGCACTGAAGCTTTCTTT
J gene: TRBJ1-1
clone size: -
D gene: -
V gene: TRBV9

CDR3 protein: CASSLFPAAGGTDTQYF
CDR3 DNA: TGTGCCAGCAGCTTGTTTCCTGCGGCGGGGGGTACAGATACGCAGTATTTT
J gene: TRBJ2-3
clone size: -
D gene: TRBD2
V gene: TRBV5-4

CDR3 protein: CASSPPGQGTHGYTF
CDR3 DNA: TGTGCCAGCAGTCCGCCGGGACAGGGGACCCATGGCTACACCTTC
J gene: TRBJ1-2
clone size: -
D gene: TRBD1
V gene: TRBV3-1/TRBV3-2

CDR3 protein: CASSTGQVNEKLFF
CDR3 DNA: TGTGCCAGCAGCACGGGACAGGTGAATGAAAAACTGTTTTTT
J gene: TRBJ1-4
clone size: few
D gene: TRBD1
V gene: TRBV7-9

CDR3 protein: CASSPYRESSGANVLTF
CDR3 DNA: TGTGCCAGCAGCCCATACCGAGAGAGCTCTGGGGCCAACGTCCTGACTTTC
J gene: TRBJ2-6
clone size: -
D gene: -
V gene: TRBV13

CDR3 protein: CASSAHAQGDPKRTIYF
CDR3 DNA: TGTGCCAGCAGCGCCCACGCTCAGGGGGACCCGAAGCGGACCATATATTTT
J gene: TRBJ1-3
clone size: -
D gene: -
V gene: TRBV21-1

CDR3 protein: CASSYSGSSYEQYF
CDR3 DNA: TGTGCCAGCAGTTACTCTGGGAGCTCCTACGAGCAGTACTTC
J gene: TRBJ2-7
clone size: -
D gene: -
V gene: TRBV6-6

CDR3 protein: CASSSLRTVHPQHF
CDR3 DNA: TGTGCCAGCAGCTCATTAAGGACAGTTCATCCCCAGCATTTT
J gene: TRBJ1-5
clone size: -
D gene: -
V gene: TRBV7-9

CDR3 protein: CASSFLGQHNEQFF
CDR3 DNA: TGTGCCAGCAGCTTCCTCGGACAGCACAATGAGCAGTTCTTC
J gene: TRBJ2-1
clone size: -
D gene: -
V gene: TRBV7-9

CDR3 protein: CASSQDVALPGEQFF
CDR3 DNA: TGCGCCAGCAGCCAAGATGTTGCGCTACCGGGTGAGCAGTTCTTC
J gene: TRBJ2-1
clone size: -
D gene: -
V gene: TRBV4-1

CDR3 protein: CASSTGGLNTEAFF
CDR3 DNA: TGCGCCAGCAGCACGGGAGGGTTGAACACTGAAGCTTTCTTT
J gene: TRBJ1-1
clone size: -
D gene: -
V gene: TRBV5-1

CDR3 protein: CASSPRAYSYEQYF
CDR3 DNA: TGTGCCAGCAGCCCGAGGGCCTACTCCTACGAGCAGTACTTC
J gene: TRBJ2-7
clone size: -
D gene: -
V gene: TRBV6-5

CDR3 protein: CASSLAGGFATNEKLFF
CDR3 DNA: TGCGCCAGCAGCTTGGCCGGCGGTTTTGCAACTAATGAAAAACTGTTTTTT
J gene: TRBJ1-4
clone size: once
D gene: -
V gene: TRBV5-1

CDR3 protein: CASSPPFGDRFSYEQYF
CDR3 DNA: TGTGCCAGCTCACCACCGTTCGGGGACAGGTTTTCCTACGAGCAGTACTTC
J gene: TRBJ2-7
clone size: -
D gene: TRBD1
V gene: TRBV18

CDR3 protein: CASRPVAGGLDEQYF
CDR3 DNA: TGTGCCAGCAGGCCCGTAGCGGGGGGGCTCGACGAGCAGTACTTC
J gene: TRBJ2-7
clone size: -
D gene: TRBD2
V gene: TRBV6-6

CDR3 protein: CASSLDSYYEQYF
CDR3 DNA: TGTGCCAGCAGTTTAGACTCCTACTACGAGCAGTACTTC
J gene: TRBJ2-7
clone size: -
D gene: -
V gene: TRBV12-3/TRBV12-4

CDR3 protein: CASSPKQGAGELFF
CDR3 DNA: TGTGCCAGCAGCCCCAAACAAGGGGCCGGGGAGCTGTTTTTT
J gene: TRBJ2-2
clone size: once
D gene: -
V gene: TRBV3-1/TRBV3-2

CDR3 protein: CASSLVGSGGYNEQFF
CDR3 DNA: TGTGCCAGCAGCTTAGTGGGCAGCGGGGGGTACAATGAGCAGTTCTTC
J gene: TRBJ2-1
clone size: few
D gene: TRBD2
V gene: TRBV11-2

CDR3 protein: CASSLGSDYGYTF
CDR3 DNA: TGTGCCAGCAGCTTAGGGAGCGACTATGGCTACACCTTC
J gene: TRBJ1-2
clone size: -
D gene: -
V gene: TRBV7-9

CDR3 protein: CASSADRAGSPYTEAFF
CDR3 DNA: TGCGCCAGCAGCGCGGACAGGGCCGGGTCCCCCTACACTGAAGCTTTCTTT
J gene: TRBJ1-1
clone size: -
D gene: TRBD1
V gene: TRBV5-1

CDR3 protein: CASRETRDRPYEQYF
CDR3 DNA: TGCGCCAGCAGAGAAACCCGGGACAGACCCTACGAGCAGTACTTC
J gene: TRBJ2-7
clone size: -
D gene: TRBD1
V gene: TRBV10-2

CDR3 protein: CASSRDSQETQYF
CDR3 DNA: TGTGCCAGCAGTCGGGACAGCCAAGAGACCCAGTACTTC
J gene: TRBJ2-5
clone size: once
D gene: TRBD1
V gene: TRBV2